Following are 24 T cell receptor beta chains from one sample sequenced in a study of memory CD4+ T cells and cytomegalovirus serostatus. Single viable CD3+CD4+CD8-CD45RO+ cells were sorted as the memory CD4+ T cells. Clones were read by immunoSEQ multiplex PCR, and TCRdb kept only the in-frame ones, dropping some. The profile shows roughly 50,000 clones, approximately 78% of them singletons. The material sequenced was memory CD4+ T cells from blood. These receptor sequences come from an adult in good health and CMV-seronegative.

The V and J genes are TRBV6-5 and TRBJ2-5, with TRBD2 matching 8 bases. Trimming at V came to 5 bases and at J to 6 bases, leaving 5 bases not matched to a gene. CDR3 length: 13 amino acids. CDR1 and CDR2 (germline): MNHEY, SVGAGI. The CDR3 is CASSELAAKTQYF. The CDR3 DNA is TGTGCCAGCAGTGAACTAGCGGCCAAGACCCAGTACTTC.

V gene TRBV5-1 combines with J gene TRBJ1-1; no firm D call. V lost 5 bases, J lost 2 bases, and 10 bases lay in between. The CDR3 extends over 13 amino acids. Per the germline V gene, CDR1 is SGHRS and CDR2 is YFSETQ. The DNA of the CDR3 is TGCGCCAGCAGGGTTCTATTTAACACTGAAGCTTTCTTT. Protein product: CASRVLFNTEAFF.

The sample holds a few counts of this clone. The rearrangement joins TRBV18 to TRBJ1-1, with 9 bases fitting TRBD1. The CDR3 length is 15 residues. Germline values: CDR1 KGHSH, CDR2 LQKENI. V shed 3 bases, J shed 5 bases, and the junction held 7 bases outside the gene matches. The CDR3 sequence: CASSPETGGLTEAFF. CDR3 DNA: TGTGCCAGCTCACCGGAGACAGGGGGTCTTACTGAAGCTTTCTTT.

The J gene is TRBJ2-7, the V gene TRBV18; D possibly uses TRBD1 or TRBD2 (6 bases each). The CDR3 has 15 residues. Trimming removed 6 bases at V and 0 bases at J, with 15 bases between. CDR1 KGHSH and CDR2 LQKENI come from the germline V gene. The CDR3 loop is CASSPTPGASYEQYF. The CDR3 DNA is TGTGCCAGCTCCCCAACCCCGGGGGCCTCCTACGAGCAGTACTTC.

V and J are TRBV5-1 and TRBJ1-4; D not resolved. The germline CDR1 and CDR2 sequences are SGHRS and YFSETQ. The CDR3 extends over 13 amino acids. Trimming left V 0 bases short and J 8 bases short, with 8 bases between. The CDR3 bases are TGCGCCAGCAGCTTGGGGGTTGACGAAAAACTGTTTTTT. As protein: CASSLGVDEKLFF.

The V and J genes are TRBV2 and TRBJ1-1; D might be TRBD1 (6 bases). This CDR3 is built from 15 residues. V lost 4 bases to trimming and J lost 8 bases, with 20 bases between them. Per germline, CDR1 SNHLY and CDR2 FYNNEI. The DNA of the CDR3 is TGTGCCAGCAGTGGGGGGGCCTACAGGTTAGAGGAAGCTTTCTTT. Amino acid sequence: CASSGGAYRLEEAFF.

The chain's CDR3 is CASSFTSGGTYEQYF. The CDR3 coding sequence is TGCGCCAGCAGCTTCACTAGCGGGGGGACCTACGAGCAGTACTTC. The chain employs TRBV5-1 and TRBJ2-7; 12 nucleotides match TRBD2. CDR3 length equals 15 residues. The V and J ends lost 2 bases and 2 bases, in that order; junction bases with no gene match: 2. CDR1 is SGHRS and CDR2 is YFSETQ in the germline V gene.

The chain carries TRBV29-1 and TRBJ1-2, with D perhaps TRBD1 (6 bases). CDR1 is SQVTM, CDR2 ANQGSEA, per germline. The CDR3 covers 12 residues. CDR3 coding DNA: TGCATCACCGGGGGGCAGGGAGGCGGCTACACCTTC. Translation: CITGGQGGGYTF.

V is TRBV4-1 and J is TRBJ1-4; no definite D call. Germline CDR1 reads MGHRA; CDR2 reads YSYEKL. CDR3 length: 10 amino acids. Between the trimmed V and J ends, which lost 8 bases and 4 bases, there was a span of 2 bases. As DNA, the CDR3 is TGCGCCAGCGGTAATGAAAAACTGTTTTTT. Its translation is CASGNEKLFF.

The chain has TRBV5-8 and TRBJ1-2; D possibly corresponds to TRBD1 (5 bases). The V gene's germline CDR1 is SGHTS and CDR2 YDEGEE. V was shortened by 3 bases and J by 7 bases, with 19 bases between the two germline ends. This CDR3 contains 15 residues. CDR3 amino acids: CASSSGGYRGSGYTF. CDR3 nucleotides: TGTGCCAGCAGCTCGGGAGGTTATCGGGGGTCTGGCTACACCTTC.

CDR3 loop: CASRKEGEKLFF. In nucleotides, the CDR3 is TGTGCCAGCAGGAAGGAAGGCGAAAAACTGTTTTTT. This chain links TRBV5-5 with TRBJ1-4; the D is unclear. Germline assignment: CDR1 SGHKS and CDR2 YYEKEE (reference sequence). The CDR3 covers 12 residues. Trimming stripped 5 bases from V and 8 bases from J, with 10 bases between.

The J gene is TRBJ1-2, the V gene TRBV29-1, with D possibly being TRBD1 (5 bases). The V gene lost 5 bases and the J gene lost 7 bases, with 11 bases spanning the gap. In germline, CDR1 is SQVTM, CDR2 ANQGSEA. There are 11 residues in the CDR3. The CDR3 coding sequence is TGCAGCGTTCTGGGGACGGGTGGCTACACCTTC. It specifies CSVLGTGGYTF.

The chain is built from TRBV30 and TRBJ2-3, with a tentative D call TRBD2 (6 bases). Deletions cut 1 base from V and 2 bases from J, with 19 bases between. Germline assignment: CDR1 GTSNPN and CDR2 SVGIG (reference sequence). This CDR3 comprises 17 residues. CDR3 region: CAWSGFSGRNFTDTQYF. CDR3 DNA sequence: TGTGCCTGGAGTGGGTTTTCGGGGAGGAACTTCACAGATACGCAGTATTTT.

V and J are TRBV27 and TRBJ2-3; D remains unclear. Germline V CDR1 and CDR2: MNHEY, SMNVEV (reference sequence). Trimming removed 4 bases at V and 5 bases at J, with 16 bases between. This CDR3 spans 15 amino acids. The CDR3, as DNA: TGTGCCAGCAGTTCTATTTTCCTAGGAGAAGATACGCAGTATTTT. This encodes CASSSIFLGEDTQYF.

This chain connects TRBV5-8 to TRBJ1-2; no reliable D call. Germline CDR1 and CDR2: SGHTS and YDEGEE. The CDR3 sequence is 13 residues long. V was shortened by 2 bases and J by 4 bases, with 9 bases between the two germline ends. The CDR3 bases are TGTGCCAGCAGCTTAGGGCAACTCTATGGCTACACCTTC. Residues: CASSLGQLYGYTF.

The rearrangement links TRBV9 to TRBJ1-6, with 7 bases matching TRBD1. Germline lookup yields CDR1 SGDLS and CDR2 YYNGEE. The CDR3 contains 15 residues. The trim removed 2 bases at V and 7 bases at J, leaving 6 bases unmatched. CDR3: CASSVGDSKNSPLHF. The CDR3 nucleotides are TGTGCCAGCAGCGTGGGGGACAGCAAGAATTCACCCCTCCACTTT.

This clone was observed once. The J gene is TRBJ2-3, the V gene TRBV7-2, with 10 bases fitting TRBD2. The germline V gene has CDR1 SGHTA and CDR2 FQGNSA. After removal of 3 bases from V and 1 base from J, the junction contained 10 bases not matched to a gene. The CDR3 loop spans 18 amino acids. The CDR3 is CASSLVVLLAGGTDTQYF. The CDR3 DNA reads TGTGCCAGCAGCTTGGTTGTCCTCCTAGCGGGGGGCACAGATACGCAGTATTTT.

CDR3 sequence: CASSEARRRLEQYF. CDR3 coding DNA: TGTGCCAGCAGTGAAGCGCGACGAAGGCTCGAGCAGTACTTC. The chain couples TRBV2 to TRBJ2-7; D call uncertain. Trimming stripped 0 bases from V and 6 bases from J, with 12 bases between. The CDR3 has 14 residues. CDR1 SNHLY and CDR2 FYNNEI come from the germline V gene. The full variable domain, completed using reference TRBV2 and TRBJ2-7, is EPEVTQTPSHQVTQMGQEVILRCVPISNHLYFYWYRQILGQKVEFLVSFYNNEISEKSEIFDDQFSVERPDGSNFTLKIRSTKLEDSAMYFCASSEARRRLEQYFGPGTRLTVT.

A single count supports this clone. The chain links TRBV28 to TRBJ2-7, with 8 nucleotides matching TRBD1. The CDR3 is made up of 14 amino acids. Germline V CDR1 and CDR2: MDHEN, SYDVKM. V lost 7 bases to trimming and J lost 5 bases; unmatched junction nucleotides: 10. CDR3 loop: CASIPSRGRNEQYF. The CDR3 nucleotides are TGTGCCAGCATTCCTAGCAGGGGGCGGAACGAGCAGTACTTC.

This chain uses TRBV5-6 with TRBJ2-7; D may be TRBD1 or TRBD2 (5 bases each). The CDR3 sequence is 17 residues long. The V end lost 0 bases, the J end lost 5 bases, and 21 bases lay between the germline ends. Germline assignment: CDR1 SGHDT and CDR2 YYEEEE. CDR3 region: CASSLVFPGAAHHEQYF. CDR3 nucleotide sequence: TGTGCCAGCAGCTTGGTTTTTCCCGGGGCCGCCCACCACGAGCAGTACTTC.

The rearrangement joins TRBV18 to TRBJ2-7, with a weak D call TRBD2 (6 bases). Trimming removed 0 bases at V and 7 bases at J, with 13 bases between. The CDR3 spans 14 residues. Germline V CDR1 and CDR2: KGHSH, LQKENI. The CDR3 region has the DNA TGTGCCAGCTCACCACCGAGCGCCGCGGGGGAGCAGTACTTC. This gives the protein CASSPPSAAGEQYF.

The chain carries TRBV29-1 and TRBJ2-3; D gene unclear. With 1 base removed from V and 2 bases from J, the gap between germline ends came to 10 bases. CDR1 is SQVTM and CDR2 is ANQGSEA in the germline V gene. The CDR3 has 14 amino acids. Written as DNA, the CDR3 is TGCAGCGTTGAAGGAGCAGAAACCACAGATACGCAGTATTTT. Residues: CSVEGAETTDTQYF.

This clone was observed a few times. V usage is TRBV5-1 and J usage is TRBJ2-5; the match to TRBD2 covers 10 bases. CDR1 SGHRS and CDR2 YFSETQ come from the germline V gene. Trimming removed 2 bases from V and 5 bases from J; junction bases left unmatched: 6. This CDR3 comprises 15 residues. CDR3 coding DNA: TGCGCCAGCAGCTTCCTAGCGGGAGTGGGGGAGACCCAGTACTTC. Its protein product is CASSFLAGVGETQYF.

J is TRBJ2-5 and V is TRBV7-9; the D gene is possibly TRBD1 (6 bases). CDR1 and CDR2 from the germline V gene are SEHNR and FQNEAQ (reference sequence). The CDR3 consists of 15 residues. Between the trimmed V and J ends, which lost 1 base and 5 bases, there was a span of 14 bases. The CDR3 region is CASSLGGTGPETQYF. The CDR3 DNA is TGTGCCAGCAGCTTAGGCGGAACAGGGCCGGAGACCCAGTACTTC.